This T cell receptor (beta chain) was sequenced in a study of glioma-infiltrating T cells after dendritic cell vaccination. For the study at large: Dendritic cell vaccine was injected intradermally three times, biweekly.

The trim removed 6 bases at V and 10 bases at J, leaving 10 bases unmatched. Looked up from germline, CDR1 is MNHEY and CDR2 is SVGAGI. This CDR3 contains 14 residues. Method: immunoSEQ multiplex PCR; TCRdb's copy keeps in-frame clones and lacks some. This table holds approximately 82,000 clones, roughly 90% found once. The clonotype originates from a human donor with glioblastoma. The chain carries TRBV6-5 and TRBJ2-3, with 10 nucleotides matching TRBD2. The specimen was blood, collected before dendritic cell vaccination. CDR3 amino acids: CASRTGLAGAPQYF. CDR3 DNA: TGTGCCAGCAGAACGGGGCTAGCGGGAGCCCCGCAGTATTTT.